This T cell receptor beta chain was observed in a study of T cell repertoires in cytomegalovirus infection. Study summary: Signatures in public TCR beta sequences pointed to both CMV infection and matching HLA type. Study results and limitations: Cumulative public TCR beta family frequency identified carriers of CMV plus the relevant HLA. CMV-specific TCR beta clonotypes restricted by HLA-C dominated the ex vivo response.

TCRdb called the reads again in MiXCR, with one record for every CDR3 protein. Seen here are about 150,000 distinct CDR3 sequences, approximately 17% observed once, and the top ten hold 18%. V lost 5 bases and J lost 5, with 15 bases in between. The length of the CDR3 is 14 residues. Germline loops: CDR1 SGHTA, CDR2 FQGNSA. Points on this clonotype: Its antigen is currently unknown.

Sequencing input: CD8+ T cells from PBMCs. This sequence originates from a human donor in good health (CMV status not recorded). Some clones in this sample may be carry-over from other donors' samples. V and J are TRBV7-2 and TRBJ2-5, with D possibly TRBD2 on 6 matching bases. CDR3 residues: CASSERLAWETQYF. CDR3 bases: TGTGCCAGCAGCGAGCGGCTAGCGTGGGAGACCCAGTACTTC. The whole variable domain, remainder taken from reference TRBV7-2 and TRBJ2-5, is GAGVSQSPSNKVTEKGKDVELRCDPISGHTALYWYRQSLGQGLEFLIYFQGNSAPDKSGLPSDRFSAERTGGSVSTLTIQRTQQEDSAVYLCASSERLAWETQYFGPGTRLLVL.